These 20 T cell receptor delta chains originate from one sample sequenced in a study of γδ T cells in repeated Plasmodium falciparum infection. TCRdb re-called the multiplex PCR reads via CATT. The sample records approximately 53,000 delta-chain clones, over 1.5% being singletons. Gammadelta T cells were flow-sorted from PBMC into Vgamma9/Vdelta2+ and Vdelta2-negative populations for bulk analysis. Material for sequencing was gamma-delta T cells from blood. These receptors all come from a pool of human donors (malaria-infected and uninfected, not separated).

Turning to this clone: TCRdb's protein for this DNA is that of a much larger clone and differs from the translation at residue 15, likely a read error; the protein shown is the DNA translation. DNA of the CDR3: TGTGCTCTTGGGGAACTAGGTTGCCCCCTCCAAACCTGGGACCCCCGACAGATGTTTTTC. It codes for CALGELGCPLQTWDPRQMFF. The chain couples TRDV1 to TRDJ3; the D gene is possibly TRDD3 (5 bases). TCRdb is silent on the J gene; assignment here came from matching the DNA to germline. The germline V gene encodes CDR1 TSWWSYY and CDR2 QGS. The CDR3 consists of 20 residues.

As regards this clone: A far larger clone is one nucleotide away, so this likely arose from a read error. Other DNA sequences in the same sample also yield this CDR3. CDR3 DNA sequence: TGTGCCCTTGGGGAAAAGTTCCGATTCCGAAGTTACTGGGCGTACACCGATAAACTCATCTTT. Translating it yields CALGEKFRFRSYWAYTDKLIF. The rearrangement uses TRDV1 and TRDJ1; TRDD3 might be the D (6 bases). The J gene, left out of TCRdb, was set here by checking the DNA against germline. CDR3 length: 21 amino acids. Looked up from germline, CDR1 is TSWWSYY and CDR2 is QGS.

This clone has at least ten counts. The protein in TCRdb stems from a much larger clone and differs at residue 8 from this DNA's translation, likely a read error; here the protein is translated from the DNA. Distinct nucleotide sequences in the sample also encode this CDR3. V is TRDV3 and J is TRDJ1; D is perhaps TRDD3 (6 bases). Per germline, CDR1 TVYSNPD and CDR2 GDNSRS (reference sequence). There are 18 residues in the CDR3. Trimming removed 5 bases at V and 0 bases at J, with 28 bases between. CDR3 in DNA: TGTGCCCGCAGGCTACAGATCAGGGGATGGCCCTACACCGATAAACTCATCTTT. Amino acids: CARRLQIRGWPYTDKLIF.

On this clone itself: Translating this DNA gives a protein that differs at residue 4 from the TCRdb one, which belongs to a much larger clone; a read error is likely, and the protein shown is this translation. The chain joins TRDV1 to TRDJ1; TRDD3 agrees at 10 bases. The J gene was missing in TCRdb and was found by matching the end of the DNA to germline. In germline, CDR1 is TSWWSYY, CDR2 QGS. The CDR3 loop spans 19 amino acids. The CDR3: CALREGLLGGYAYTDKLIF. CDR3 in DNA: TGTGCTCTTAGGGAAGGGCTTCTCGGGGGATACGCGTACACCGATAAACTCATCTTT.

There are a few counts of this clone. With a far larger clone one base away, a read error is the likely cause. This sample also contains other DNA sequences that code for the same CDR3. No J gene call was made, and the V gene is TRDV1; TRDD3 is taken as the D call from the table, unchecked against the DNA. The CDR3 is 23 residues long. CDR1 is TSWWSYY and CDR2 is QGS in the germline V gene. The CDR3 spells CALGKVPYSFFLGDTRGTDKLIF. CDR3 nucleotides: TGTGCTCTTGGGAAGGTCCCCTACTCTTTCTTCCTGGGGGATACGAGGGGGACCGATAAGCTCATCTTT.

This clone has at least ten counts. This DNA's translation differs at residue 22 from TCRdb's protein, which comes from a much larger clone; a read error is likely, and the protein shown is translated from the DNA. The V call is TRDV1, the J call TRDJ3; 12 nucleotides line up with TRDD3. Germline V gives CDR1 TSWWSYY, CDR2 QGS. The CDR3 loop spans 24 amino acids. For the CDR3, the DNA is TGTGCTCTTGGGGAAAGGCCCTACCTTCCAACTGGGGGATACTTCTCCTGGGACACCCGACAGGTGTTTTTC. This encodes CALGERPYLPTGGYFSWDTRQVFF.

This clone was found many times. This sequence joins TRDV1 and TRDJ1, with D perhaps assigned TRDD2 or TRDD3 (5 bases each). Per the germline V gene, CDR1 is TSWWSYY and CDR2 is QGS. Between the trimmed V and J ends, which lost 3 bases and 0 bases, there was a span of 20 bases. The CDR3 consists of 18 residues. The CDR3 coding sequence is TGTGCTCTTGGGGACCAATTTCCTCCGTACTGGTACACCGATAAACTCATCTTT. Its protein is CALGDQFPPYWYTDKLIF.

Note on this clone: The mismatch at residue 19 between this DNA's translation and the TCRdb protein of a much larger clone likely reflects a read error; the protein shown is translated from the DNA. The rearrangement links TRDV1 to TRDJ1, with TRDD3 matching over 12 bases. V shed 3 bases, J shed 3 bases, and the junction held 29 bases outside the gene matches. Germline V gene sequence: CDR1 TSWWSYY, CDR2 QGS. The CDR3 has 24 residues. The CDR3 is CALGDSRRRGVLGDTERAPDKLIF. For the CDR3, the DNA is TGTGCTCTTGGGGACTCAAGGAGACGCGGTGTACTGGGGGATACCGAACGTGCCCCCGATAAACTCATCTTT.

In regard to this clone: Since a far larger clone is one base different, this is likely a read error. The same CDR3 is also encoded by other DNA sequences in this sample. The rearrangement uses TRDV1 and TRDJ1; 8 positions agree with TRDD2. In germline, CDR1 is TSWWSYY, CDR2 QGS. This CDR3 region has 21 residues. The CDR3 DNA follows: TGCGCTCTTGGGGAACTTGCCGCTTCCTACTCAGGGAAACTGTTCTCCGATAAACTCATCTTT. The encoded protein is CALGELAASYSGKLFSDKLIF.

There are a few counts of this clone. The mismatch at residue 12 between this DNA's translation and the TCRdb protein of a much larger clone likely reflects a read error; the protein shown is translated from the DNA. CDR3 residues: CACDTVKRDTSWGDKLIF. The DNA for the CDR3 is TGTGCCTGTGACACCGTGAAGAGGGATACGTCTTGGGGCGATAAACTCATCTTT. The gene calls are TRDV2 and TRDJ1; the match to TRDD3 covers 8 bases. No J segment appears in TCRdb, so it was assigned here by matching the sequence to germline. V was pared by 0 bases and J by 4 bases, with 15 bases of the junction left unmatched. Per the germline V gene, CDR1 is GEAIGNYY and CDR2 is EKD. The CDR3 runs 18 residues.

As to this clone: TCRdb's entry gives the protein of a much larger clone, which mismatches this DNA's translation at residue 16, likely from a read error; the protein reported here is translated from the DNA. The chain employs TRDV1 and TRDJ1; 8 bases are a match to TRDD3. TCRdb carries no J gene annotation; the J gene was assigned here by matching the DNA with germline. The germline gives CDR1 TSWWSYY, CDR2 QGS. J was trimmed by 4 bases and V by 7 bases; bases with no gene match: 29. This CDR3 has 21 amino acids. The CDR3 DNA follows: TGTGCTCTTGCCCAAGGGGACCTCCGTGACACTGGGGGGCCCCTGGACGATAAACTCATCTTT. Translation gives CALAQGDLRDTGGPLDDKLIF.

Turning to this clone: The protein TCRdb lists belongs to a much larger clone and differs from this DNA's translation at residue 16, which points to a read error; the protein shown is made from the DNA. The V call is TRDV1, the J call TRDJ1; 8 bases are shared with TRDD3. Assignment of the J gene here rests on matching the DNA to germline, because TCRdb gives none. Trimming at V came to 1 base and at J to 0 bases, leaving 28 bases not matched to a gene. This CDR3 is built from 24 residues. The germline CDR1 and CDR2 sequences are TSWWSYY and QGS. The CDR3 loop reads CALGEPTPLPPLGEPWAYTDKLIF. The DNA of the CDR3 is TGTGCTCTTGGGGAACCTACCCCTCTTCCTCCCCTGGGGGAACCCTGGGCGTACACCGATAAACTCATCTTT.

A few counts support this clone. A far larger clone is a single base away, which makes a read error likely. The identical CDR3 is also encoded by other nucleotide sequences in the sample. V and J are TRDV1 and TRDJ1, with 8 bases matching TRDD3. CDR1 TSWWSYY and CDR2 QGS come from the germline V gene. The CDR3 is made up of 20 amino acids. CDR3 residues: CALGEVRTLATGGYTDKLIF. In nucleotides, the CDR3 is TGTGCTCTTGGGGAAGTAAGGACGCTGGCCACTGGGGGTTACACTGATAAACTCATCTTT.

Points on this clone: A far more abundant clone sits one base away, making this likely a read error. The same CDR3 can be traced to other DNA sequences in this sample. The DNA for the CDR3 is TGTGCCTTTTTACCCCACTCCTACGGATTGCTGAACACCGATAAACTCATCTTT. Protein sequence: CAFLPHSYGLLNTDKLIF. The chain combines TRDV3 with TRDJ1; D perhaps matches TRDD2 (6 bases). Deletions cut 2 bases from V and 0 bases from J, with 25 bases between. The CDR3 runs 18 residues. The germline V gene encodes CDR1 TVYSNPD and CDR2 GDNSRS (reference sequence).

Many counts were recorded for this clone. The amino acid sequence in TCRdb belongs to a much larger clone and departs from this DNA's translation at residue 10, likely a sequencing read error; the sequence shown is translated from the DNA. The chain is built from TRDV1 and TRDJ1, with 9 bases aligning to TRDD2. This CDR3 is 16 amino acids long. Germline V CDR1 and CDR2: TSWWSYY, QGS. V shed 9 bases, J shed 1 base, and the junction held 12 bases outside the gene matches. CDR3: CALLPTPSPCTDKLIF. CDR3 DNA: TGTGCTCTCCTTCCTACCCCATCCCCTTGCACCGATAAACTCATCTTT.

This clone was detected ten times or more. The amino acid sequence in TCRdb belongs to a much larger clone and departs from this DNA's translation at residue 13, likely a sequencing read error; the sequence shown is translated from the DNA. The DNA of the CDR3 is TGTGCTCTTGGGGGACTAGACCCAGGCTGCTGGGGAGAGCCCGATAAACTCATCTTT. Translation gives CALGGLDPGCWGEPDKLIF. The chain links TRDV1 to TRDJ1, with D tentatively TRDD3 (6 bases). The J gene, absent from TCRdb, was called here by matching the DNA to germline. The germline CDR1 and CDR2 sequences are TSWWSYY and QGS. The CDR3 spans 19 residues. V was pared by 4 bases and J by 3 bases, with 27 bases between.

As concerns this clone: The amino acid sequence in TCRdb belongs to a much larger clone and departs from this DNA's translation at residue 9, likely a sequencing read error; the sequence shown is translated from the DNA. V usage is TRDV1 and J usage is TRDJ1, with 12 nucleotides matching TRDD3. TCRdb supplies no J gene; here it was assigned by aligning the nucleotide sequence to germline. The length of the CDR3 is 23 residues. Germline V gene sequence: CDR1 TSWWSYY, CDR2 QGS. The junction had 20 bases not matched to a gene; V was cut back by 0 bases and J by 0 bases. The DNA for the CDR3 is TGTGCTCTTGGGGAACTGGGGCCTACCTACGACTGGGGGATACAAGGGAACACCGATAAACTCATCTTT. Its protein product is CALGELGPTYDWGIQGNTDKLIF.

Concerning this clone itself: This probably arose from a read error, given a far larger clone one base away. Distinct nucleotide sequences in the sample also encode this CDR3. The chain joins TRDV1 to TRDJ1; 10 bases map to TRDD3. Because TCRdb records no J gene, it was assigned here through a match of the DNA to germline. The CDR3 covers 21 residues. V lost 6 bases, J lost 4 bases, and 26 bases stayed unmatched. Germline CDR1 reads TSWWSYY; CDR2 reads QGS. CDR3 region: CALGVSFFFLQGGYANDKLIF. The CDR3 DNA is TGTGCTCTTGGAGTCTCCTTCTTCTTCCTACAAGGGGGATACGCGAACGATAAACTCATCTTT.

The table lists this clone with many counts. This likely reflects a read error, since a far larger clone is one base away. Other DNA sequences from this sample encode an identical CDR3 as well. The chain joins TRDV2 to TRDJ1; D perhaps matches TRDD3 (6 bases). This CDR3 region has 18 residues. Germline V gene sequence: CDR1 GEAIGNYY, CDR2 EKD. The CDR3 is CACDTVRGTQLYTDKLIF. The DNA of the CDR3 is TGTGCCTGTGACACCGTCCGGGGGACCCAATTGTACACTGATAAACTCATCTTT.

Points on this clone: TCRdb's protein, taken from a much larger clone, differs from this DNA's translation at residue 11, likely owing to a read error; the protein displayed comes from the DNA. The chain uses TRDV1 and TRDJ1; 8 bases agree with TRDD3. TCRdb does not report a J gene; here it was assigned by matching the DNA to germline references. Germline lookup yields CDR1 TSWWSYY and CDR2 QGS. V was pared by 6 bases and J by 0 bases, with 12 bases of the junction left unmatched. The CDR3 length is 17 residues. CDR3 nucleotide sequence: TGTGCTCTTGGCTGGGGGAACACCCTTCAGAACACCGATAAACTCATCTTT. It is translated as CALGWGNTLQNTDKLIF.